This T cell receptor beta chain comes out of a study of early stage breast cancer tumors (dated by TCRdb to between 2016 and 2019). Regarding the study in general: Of the 15 to 20 invasive breast tumors, approximately 11 were found to be estrogen receptor-positive, progesterone receptor-positive and HER2-negative. About 65% of the 12 ER+/PR+/HER2- tumors were invasive ductal carcinomas, while the other four were invasive lobular carcinomas. A read coverage of roughly 10-fold per sample was achieved on average. The samples as a whole yielded approximately 2,800,000 detected templates, corresponding to 850,000 to 1,400,000 unique clonotypes.

Dicing about 20-55 mg of tumor tissue typically gave a DNA yield of more than 3 ug. The study profiled bulk TCR beta-chain repertoires in matched peripheral blood, tumor and adjacent normal breast tissue taken from some 17 patients with early-stage breast cancer. After resection, tumor tissue identified by eye was cut out and put into prechilled RNAlater. Using a TissueLyser II, about 18-55 mg of tumor tissue was diced and homogenized in RLTplus buffer with beta-mercaptoethanol and antifoaming agent. Genomic DNA was extracted with the Qiagen AllPrep DNA/RNA Mini kit. What the research found in general, with its limitations: Enriched TCRB sequences shared across patients were found to be mostly commonly generated sequences that were unlikely to play an important role in the tumor microenvironment. Repertoires from blood resembled normal breast more closely than tumor, and using blood as a reference for each tissue separated tumor from normal in 14 of 16 patients. Because the cohort was small, analysis by tumor subtype was not possible. Compared with adjacent normal breast tissue, tumors had higher clonality and around 2.5-fold greater T cell density. Bulk genomic DNA sequencing of unsorted cells missed chain pairing and functional markers such as CD4, CD8 and FOXP3.

The sample holds a few counts of this clone. Its recognized antigen is unknown. Qualities for individual bases were not recorded, and no much larger clone is one base off. Trimming at the junction amounts to 3 bases on V and 1 base on J, and the germline ends lie 9 bases apart. Based on the germline V gene, the CDR1 and CDR2 sequences are KGHSH and LQKENI. The CDR3, cysteine through phenylalanine, is 14 amino acids long. Only CDR3 DNA is held: 42 bases, read in frame from base 1. Every sample was amplified as two independent genomic DNA replicates, using approximately 0.5 ug for blood and approximately 1.5 ug for tumor or normal breast. Following the manufacturer's instructions, the ImmunoSeq Intro kit was used to carry out TCRB sequencing on genomic DNA. For absolute quantification, the 31-cycle multiplex PCR included proprietary primers along with spike-in control sequences. Single-end 150-bp reads were used to sequence an 87-bp fragment spanning the CDR3 and the flanking V and J genes. Seven samples, with two replicates for each sample, were multiplexed per lane of an Illumina MiSeq using version 3.0 chemistry. Per the source publication's procedure: The vendor's proprietary pipeline handled the raw data processing, merging both replicates into a single result for each sample. Productive rearrangements sharing the V-gene family, CDR3 amino acid sequence and J-gene segment were defined as clonotypes. Clonality was calculated as 1 minus the normalized Shannon entropy (Pielou evenness) of TCRB abundances. T cell density was estimated by dividing total templates by the number of input cells inferred from the DNA input amount. Recon, run with its default parameters, was used to estimate overall repertoire diversity and clonality. Clonotypes with over 0.1% abundance in tumor and at least 32-fold higher abundance in tumor than in normal breast were defined as tumor-enriched. TCRdb's version of the immuneACCESS table is confined to in-frame rearrangements and falls short of the full clone set. An unresolved V gene accounts for under half of the shortfall where checked; the remainder is of unknown origin. V, J and clone size are those of that table, while D and trimming were read from the DNA. Present in this sample are over 25,000 clones, roughly 55% of which were seen just once. The top ten constitute around 9.1% of the sample.

Here the chain combines TRBV18 and TRBJ2-5; TRBD1 is perhaps the D gene, given 6 matching bases. Sequenced: breast tumor tissue. This TCR came from a person in their fifties with breast cancer. The DNA is TGTGCCAGCTCACCCGGACAGCCCCAAGAGACCCAGTACTTC. Its product reads: CASSPGQPQETQYF.